This TCR beta chain was observed in a study of post-analysis software for immune sequencing data. Germline V lookup: CDR1 DFQATT, CDR2 SNEGSKA (reference sequence). The ends lost 3 bases at V and 0 bases at J; junction bases unmatched: 8. The CDR3 is made up of 15 amino acids. Notes on this clonotype: Its antigen is unidentified.

Study results and caveats: Controls had lower frequencies than patients of 4 or 5 TRBV segments, which included TRBV5-6, TRBV5-1 and TRBV20-1.

Each TCR beta cDNA library carried unique molecular identifiers. T cells numbering roughly 0.9 to 10 million yielded cDNA molecules that totaled some 500,000. TCRdb reprocessed the PCR reads with MiXCR, giving one entry per CDR3 protein. The data contain about half a million distinct CDR3 sequences, around 40% of them singletons. The TCR was taken from a girl between 5 and 17 years old with multiple sclerosis. J is TRBJ2-7 and V is TRBV20-1; 7 positions agree with TRBD1. Sequenced sample: blood. The CDR3 DNA reads as TGCAGTGCTAGGCCGATGACAGGGAGCTCCTACGAGCAGTACTTC. As protein: CSARPMTGSSYEQYF.